A single T cell receptor (beta chain) is shown here with its context. The antigen remains unidentified. This entry is derived from a study of radiotherapy plus CTLA-4 blockade in lung cancer. TCRdb keeps only in-frame clones here, not all; method: immunoSEQ multiplex PCR. In the table there are under 55,000 clones, approximately 78% of which are singletons. Findings and caveats of the study: Early blood T cell clone dynamics, with interferon-beta, were reported to best predict response. The study found tumor-derived TCR clones expanded in blood after radiotherapy plus ipilimumab.

From germline, CDR1 is SGHKS and CDR2 YYEKEE (reference sequence). V dropped 3 bases and J dropped 6; count of bases not matched to a gene: 7. This CDR3 region has 15 residues. The sequencing here drew on peripheral blood, taken from a patient treated with radiotherapy plus ipilimumab. This receptor was taken from a human donor with non-small cell lung cancer who had stable disease on radiotherapy plus ipilimumab. The chain combines TRBV5-5 with TRBJ2-1, with 9 bases lining up with TRBD1. CDR3 in DNA: TGTGCCAGCAGCTGGGGACAGGGAGAGGGCAATGAGCAGTTCTTC. This sequence encodes CASSWGQGEGNEQFF.